This T cell receptor (beta chain) was identified during a study of vaccination and CD4 T cells after COVID-19. Study background: Stimuli were overlapping spike peptide pools of SARS-CoV-2 and three common cold coronaviruses (HCoV-NL63, HCoV-OC43, HCoV-229E).

The Oncomine TCR Beta short-read assay was what sequenced the DNA obtained from cultured CD4+ T cells. DNA came from CD4+ T cells after culture. A single record per CDR3 protein comes from TCRdb applying MiXCR to the PCR reads. The table shows some 15,000 distinct CDR3 sequences, with approximately 62% occurring only once. As to this clonotype: Its antigen is as yet unknown.

CDR1 and CDR2 (germline): MNHEY, SMNVEV (reference sequence). V lost 6 bases, J lost 5 bases, and 16 bases lay in between. This CDR3 is 14 amino acids long. The treatment is: roughly 11-day PBMC culture with coronavirus spike peptide pools or control peptides (ViraFEST assay). More than 1.5 million PBMCs per well were cultured with around 10 IU/ml IL-2 and about 10 ug/ml peptide pools. Having spent about 10 days in culture, CD4+ T cells were then isolated by negative selection. Sequencing used CD4+ T cells from blood, cultured in vitro. This receptor was taken from a human donor who had recovered from COVID-19. The V call is TRBV27, the J call TRBJ1-1; possible D gene TRBD1, 5 bases. CDR3 DNA: TGTGCCAGCAGAGCGATCCAGGGCGGAACTGAAGCTTTCTTT. Encoded protein: CASRAIQGGTEAFF.